This T cell receptor beta chain was recorded in a study of T cells in Graves' hyperthyroidism and ophthalmopathy. Notes on the study in general: Separating ophthalmopathy from stable hyperthyroidism was achieved by a 13 V-J model. Before onset, ophthalmopathy was predicted by the model a median approximately 6.5 months earlier.

From RNA transcripts, TCR beta CDR3 regions were amplified. With the HTBI primer set, the TCR CDR3 went through a first round of RT-PCR. One entry per CDR3 protein results from TCRdb running MiXCR on the multiplex PCR reads. The table lists around 35,000 distinct CDR3 sequences, 52% of them singletons. The table lists this clonotype with many counts. Its antigen is not identified. Sequenced sample: blood. This TCR came from a middle-aged woman with Graves' ophthalmopathy.

In DNA form, the CDR3 reads TGTGCCAGCACCACTACAGGGGGCCTTAATCAGCCCCAGCATTTT. This sequence encodes CASTTTGGLNQPQHF. The rearrangement uses TRBV6-2 or TRBV6-3 and TRBJ1-5, with 9 nucleotides matching TRBD1. Per the germline V gene, CDR1 is MNHEY and CDR2 is SVGEGT. The CDR3 is made up of 15 amino acids. Trimming removed 7 bases from V and 4 bases from J; junction bases left unmatched: 8.